Described below is a single TCR beta chain sequence and its context. Antigen: not known. The sample is drawn from a study of T-cell memory formation after mild COVID-19. V dropped 5 bases and J dropped 4 bases, with 11 bases sitting between them. Germline CDR1 SGHVS, CDR2 FNYEAQ. The CDR3 has 13 amino acids. TCRdb ran MiXCR on the 5' RACE reads and lists one entry per CDR3 protein. The sample lists 40,000 to 60,000 distinct CDR3 sequences, 27% occurring once. Whole-study findings and limits: What remained unconfirmed was the SARS-CoV-2 specificity of second-wave clones peaking on day 37. That cross-reactive memory joined was suggested by some responding clones appearing in pre-infection memory.

Sequencing was carried out using PBMCs or a T cell subset sorted from them (not recorded which). The chain has TRBV7-6 and TRBJ1-2, with a possible D match to TRBD1 (6 bases). The source is a man between 18 and 35 years old who had mild COVID-19 (a few samples of this study predate the infection). Cell type and time point are not known. The CDR3 loop is CASSEGGLYGYTF. The CDR3 DNA is TGTGCCAGCAGCGAGGGGGGTCTCTATGGCTACACCTTC.